This T cell receptor (beta chain) was recorded in a study of blood T cell repertoires in COVID-19. This clone came up a few times. Sequencing was performed with immunoSEQ multiplex PCR; in TCRdb, only in-frame clones are kept and a portion is missing. The sample carries approximately 180,000 clones, about 90% recorded once. Material: PBMCs or T cells enriched from blood (not recorded which). This TCR derives from a human donor with acute COVID-19. The donor label of this sample is uncertain.

The CDR3 bases are TGTGCCAGCTCACCTCTCAGGGATCAGCCCCAGCATTTT. Translation gives CASSPLRDQPQHF. The rearrangement links TRBV18 to TRBJ1-5, with D possibly matching TRBD1 (5 bases). Looked up from germline, CDR1 is KGHSH and CDR2 is LQKENI. V was clipped by 3 bases and J by 5 bases, with 8 bases between them. This CDR3 is built from 13 residues.